The entry that follows covers one T cell receptor (beta chain) sequence. The antigen remains unidentified. The investigators reverse transcribed all of the isolated RNA, so they sequenced expressed TCRB transcripts. TCRdb's copy holds only in-frame clones and misses some; the assay was immunoSEQ multiplex PCR. The profile shows about 120,000 clones, 15% to 20% of them singletons. This specimen comes from a study of beta chain features in type 1 diabetes. Looking at the study overall: Cell yields, gender and age were similar in healthy donors and patients. The study's findings and limits: Across all four CD4+ subsets, people with type 1 diabetes showed modestly shorter TCRB CDR3s. VDJ junctions in type 1 diabetes patients carried more deletions and fewer insertions.

This TCR derives from a man aged 30-40 years with type 1 diabetes. Sequenced: central memory CD4+ T cells from blood.

The DNA for the CDR3 is TGCAGCGTTACCGGGATAGAGTTCTATGGCTACACCTTC. It specifies CSVTGIEFYGYTF. V gene TRBV29-1 combines with J gene TRBJ1-2; D call uncertain. V was trimmed by 5 bases and J by 4 bases, leaving 14 bases between them. The CDR3 contains 13 residues. Germline assignment: CDR1 SQVTM and CDR2 ANQGSEA.